The rows below give T cell receptor beta chains drawn from one sample of a study of shared clonotypes between healthy human individuals. The repertoire was sequenced with immunoSEQ multiplex PCR; TCRdb's copy has only in-frame clones and lacks some. This table holds 600,000 to 750,000 clones, about 92% found once. The sample was memory CD8+ T cells from PBMCs. Receptors originate from a man younger than 35 in good health. Some clones in this sample may be carry-over from other donors' samples. Each CDR3 is given with its conserved first and last residue. The D gene is left open where the match is weak. Clone size, where shown, is once, few, many, or a class for clones that have expanded.

>TRBV28|TRBJ1-1|NA|NA
CASSSALKLVEAFF
TGTGCCAGCAGTTCCGCTTTAAAGCTCGTCGAGGCTTTCTTT
>TRBV7-3|TRBJ2-1|once|NA
CASSLGPSTREQFF
TGTGCCAGCAGCTTAGGGCCTAGCACCCGTGAGCAGTTCTTC
>TRBV6-5|TRBJ2-5|NA|NA
CASSYSSVGGGTQYF
TGTGCCAGCAGTTACTCATCAGTAGGGGGGGGGACCCAGTACTTC
>TRBV7-6|TRBJ2-2|NA|TRBD2
CASSWLRGGTGELFF
TGTGCCAGCAGCTGGCTGCGGGGGGGCACCGGGGAGCTGTTTTTT
>TRBV7-2|TRBJ2-1|NA|TRBD2
CASSYGTRGNEQFF
TGTGCCAGCAGCTATGGGACTAGGGGCAATGAGCAGTTCTTC
>TRBV4-1|TRBJ2-7|NA|NA
CASRHTGGSPYEQYF
TGCGCCAGCAGACATACCGGGGGTTCGCCCTACGAGCAGTACTTC
>TRBV28|TRBJ2-1|once|NA
CASSLWLKGPYNEQFF
TGTGCCAGCAGTTTATGGTTAAAGGGCCCCTACAATGAGCAGTTCTTC
>TRBV4-1|TRBJ2-7|NA|TRBD2
CASSPGSLSAGGSYEQYF
TGCGCCAGCAGCCCGGGTTCTCTGTCGGCGGGAGGTTCCTACGAGCAGTACTTC
>TRBV11-2|TRBJ2-3|NA|TRBD2
CASSKSGIGTDTQYF
TGTGCCAGCAGCAAAAGCGGGATCGGCACAGATACGCAGTATTTT
>TRBV2|TRBJ2-7|NA|TRBD2
CARSTTSGSYEQYF
TGTGCCCGTAGCACGACTAGCGGGAGCTACGAGCAGTACTTC
>TRBV6-6|TRBJ2-2|NA|TRBD2
CASSLAGGNTGELFF
TGTGCCAGCAGTTTAGCGGGAGGGAACACCGGGGAGCTGTTTTTT